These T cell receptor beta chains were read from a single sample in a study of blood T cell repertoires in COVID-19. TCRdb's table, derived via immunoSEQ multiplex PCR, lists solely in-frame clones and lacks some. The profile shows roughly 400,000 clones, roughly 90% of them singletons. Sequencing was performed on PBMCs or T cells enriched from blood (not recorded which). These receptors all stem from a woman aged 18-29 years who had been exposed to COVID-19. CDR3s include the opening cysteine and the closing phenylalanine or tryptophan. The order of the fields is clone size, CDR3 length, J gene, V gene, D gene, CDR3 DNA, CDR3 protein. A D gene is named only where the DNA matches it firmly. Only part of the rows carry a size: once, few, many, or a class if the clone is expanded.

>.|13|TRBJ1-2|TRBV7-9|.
TGTGCCAGCAGCTTAGGGAACAGCTATGGCTACACCTTC
CASSLGNSYGYTF
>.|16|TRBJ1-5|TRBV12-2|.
TGTGCAAGTCGCTCCTCGGGGACAGGGGGAGGACAGCCCCAGCATTTT
CASRSSGTGGGQPQHF
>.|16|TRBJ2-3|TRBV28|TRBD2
TGTGCCAGCAGTTCTGCCACTAGCGGACGAACAGATACGCAGTATTTT
CASSSATSGRTDTQYF
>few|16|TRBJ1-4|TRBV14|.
TGTGCCAGCAGCCAATCCCACGTACATTTTAATGAAAAACTGTTTTTT
CASSQSHVHFNEKLFF
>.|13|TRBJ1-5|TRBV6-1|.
TGTGCCAGCAGTGAGGGCAGAAATCAGCCCCAGCATTTT
CASSEGRNQPQHF
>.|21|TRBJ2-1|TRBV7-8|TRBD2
TGTGCCAGCAGCCTGGTACTGAGAGACAGGGAGGCTAGCGGGGAATACAATGAGCAGTTCTTC
CASSLVLRDREASGEYNEQFF
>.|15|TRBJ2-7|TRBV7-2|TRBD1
TGTGCCAGCAGCGCACCGGGACAGGGCTCCTACGAGCAGTACTTC
CASSAPGQGSYEQYF
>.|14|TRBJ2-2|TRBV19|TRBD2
TGTGCCAGTATTAGCGGGGGGGCCACCGGGGAGCTGTTTTTT
CASISGGATGELFF
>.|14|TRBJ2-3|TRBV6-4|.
TGTGCCAGCAGTGACTCGACTAGCACAGATACGCAGTATTTT
CASSDSTSTDTQYF
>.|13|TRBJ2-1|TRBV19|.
TGTGCCAGTCAGGCTACCCCCTACAATGAGCAGTTCTTC
CASQATPYNEQFF
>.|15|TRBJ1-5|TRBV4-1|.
TGCGCCAGCAGCCAACACATTTATAGCAATCAGCCCCAGCATTTT
CASSQHIYSNQPQHF
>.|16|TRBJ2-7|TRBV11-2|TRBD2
TGTGCCAGCAGCTTAGATCCGAGCGGGGGGCCCTACGAGCAGTACTTC
CASSLDPSGGPYEQYF
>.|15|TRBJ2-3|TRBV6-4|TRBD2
TGTGCCAGCAGTGCCACTAGCGGCAGCACAGATACGCAGTATTTT
CASSATSGSTDTQYF
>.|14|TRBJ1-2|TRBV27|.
TGTGCCAGCAGCCCCACAGGGAATAACTATGGCTACACCTTC
CASSPTGNNYGYTF
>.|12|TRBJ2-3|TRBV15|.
TGTGCCACCAGCAGCGAGAGGGATACGCAGTATTTT
CATSSERDTQYF